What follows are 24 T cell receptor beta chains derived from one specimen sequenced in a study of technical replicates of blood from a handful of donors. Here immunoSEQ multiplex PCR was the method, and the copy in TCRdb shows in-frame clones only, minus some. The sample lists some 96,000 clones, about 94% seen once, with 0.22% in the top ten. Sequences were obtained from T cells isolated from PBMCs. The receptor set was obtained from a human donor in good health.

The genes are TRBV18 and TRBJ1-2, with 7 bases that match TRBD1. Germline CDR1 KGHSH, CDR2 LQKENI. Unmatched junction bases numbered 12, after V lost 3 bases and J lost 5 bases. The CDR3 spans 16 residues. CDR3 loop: CASSPKDPGTEYGYTF. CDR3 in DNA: TGTGCCAGCTCACCCAAGGATCCCGGGACAGAATATGGCTACACCTTC.

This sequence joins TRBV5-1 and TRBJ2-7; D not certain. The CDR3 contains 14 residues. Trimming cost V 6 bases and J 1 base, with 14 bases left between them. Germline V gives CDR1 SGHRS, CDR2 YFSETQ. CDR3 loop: CASTLTTNSYEQYF. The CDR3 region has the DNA TGCGCCAGCACTCTTACGACAAATTCCTACGAGCAGTACTTC.

CDR3 DNA: TGTGCCAGCAGTCGATCCGGGACAGGGAGCAATCAGCCCCAGCATTTT. Its protein is CASSRSGTGSNQPQHF. J is TRBJ1-5 and V is TRBV25-1; TRBD1 matches 9 bases. Germline V gene lookup returns CDR1 MGHDK and CDR2 SYGVNS. The V gene end was trimmed by 5 bases and the J gene end by 1 base; junction bases not matched to a gene: 6. The CDR3 runs to 16 residues.

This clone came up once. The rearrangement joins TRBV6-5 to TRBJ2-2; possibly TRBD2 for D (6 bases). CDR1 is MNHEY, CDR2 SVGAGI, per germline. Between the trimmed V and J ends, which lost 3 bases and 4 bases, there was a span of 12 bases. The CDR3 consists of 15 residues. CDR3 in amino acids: CASSYFEGGTGELFF. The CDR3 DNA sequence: TGTGCCAGCAGTTATTTTGAGGGAGGCACCGGGGAGCTGTTTTTT.

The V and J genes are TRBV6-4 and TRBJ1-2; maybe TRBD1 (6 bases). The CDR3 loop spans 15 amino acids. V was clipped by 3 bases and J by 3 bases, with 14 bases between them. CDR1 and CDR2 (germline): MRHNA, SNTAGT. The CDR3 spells CASSERGNQDYGYTF. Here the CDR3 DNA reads TGTGCCAGCAGTGAGAGGGGGAATCAGGACTATGGCTACACCTTC.

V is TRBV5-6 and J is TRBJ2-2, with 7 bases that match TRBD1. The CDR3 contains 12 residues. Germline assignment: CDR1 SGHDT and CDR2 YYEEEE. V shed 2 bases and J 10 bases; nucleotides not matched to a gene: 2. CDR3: CASSLDREELFF. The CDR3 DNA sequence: TGTGCCAGCAGCTTAGACAGGGAGGAGCTGTTTTTT.

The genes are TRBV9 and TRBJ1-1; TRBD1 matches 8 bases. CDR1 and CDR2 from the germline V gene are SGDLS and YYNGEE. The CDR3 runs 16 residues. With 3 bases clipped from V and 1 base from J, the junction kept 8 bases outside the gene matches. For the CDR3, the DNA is TGTGCCAGCAGCGGTGGGACAGGCAAGGGGAACACTGAAGCTTTCTTT. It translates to CASSGGTGKGNTEAFF.

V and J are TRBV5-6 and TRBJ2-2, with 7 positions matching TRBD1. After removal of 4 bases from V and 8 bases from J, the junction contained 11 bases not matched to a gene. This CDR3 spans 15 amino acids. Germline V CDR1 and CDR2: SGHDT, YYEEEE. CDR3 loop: CASSALDRSVGELFF. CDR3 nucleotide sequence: TGTGCCAGCAGCGCATTGGACAGGTCCGTTGGGGAGCTGTTTTTT.

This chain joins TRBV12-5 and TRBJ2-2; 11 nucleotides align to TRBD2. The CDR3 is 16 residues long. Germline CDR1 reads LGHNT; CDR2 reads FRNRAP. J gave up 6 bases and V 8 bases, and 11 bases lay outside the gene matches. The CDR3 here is CASTASGGRDAGELFF. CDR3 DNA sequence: TGTGCTAGTACGGCTAGCGGGGGGCGAGATGCCGGGGAGCTGTTTTTT.

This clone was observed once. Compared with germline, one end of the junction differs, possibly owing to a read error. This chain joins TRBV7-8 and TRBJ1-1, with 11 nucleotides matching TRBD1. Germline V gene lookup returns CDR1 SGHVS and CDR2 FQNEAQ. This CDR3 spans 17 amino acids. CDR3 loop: CASSIAGQGVVRTEAFF. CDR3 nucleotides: TGTGCCAGCAGCATAGCGGGACAGGGGGTCGTTAGGACTGAAGCTTTCTTT.

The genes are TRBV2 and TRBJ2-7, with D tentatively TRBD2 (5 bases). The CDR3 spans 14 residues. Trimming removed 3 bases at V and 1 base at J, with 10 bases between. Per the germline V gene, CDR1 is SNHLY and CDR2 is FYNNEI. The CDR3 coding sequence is TGTGCCAGCAGTGAGAGGAGGTTTTCCTACGAGCAGTACTTC. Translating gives CASSERRFSYEQYF.

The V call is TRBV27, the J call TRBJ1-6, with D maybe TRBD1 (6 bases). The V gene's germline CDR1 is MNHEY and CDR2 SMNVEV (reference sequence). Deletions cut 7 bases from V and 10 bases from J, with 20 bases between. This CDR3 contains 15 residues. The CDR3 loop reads CASKQGTSHNSPLHF. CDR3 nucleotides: TGTGCCAGCAAACAGGGAACGTCCCACAACTCACCCCTCCACTTT.

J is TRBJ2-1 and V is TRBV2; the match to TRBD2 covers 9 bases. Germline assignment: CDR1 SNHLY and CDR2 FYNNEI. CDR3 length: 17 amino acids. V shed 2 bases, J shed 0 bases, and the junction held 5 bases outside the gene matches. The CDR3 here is CASSEIAGEISYNEQFF. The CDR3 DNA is TGTGCCAGCAGTGAAATAGCGGGAGAGATCTCCTACAATGAGCAGTTCTTC.

The CDR3 DNA sequence: TGTGCCAGCAGCTCAGGACAGGGCTATGGCTACACCTTC. Translation gives CASSSGQGYGYTF. V is TRBV7-9 and J is TRBJ1-2; TRBD1 matches 8 bases. The V gene end was trimmed by 4 bases and the J gene end by 4 bases; junction bases not matched to a gene: 2. This CDR3 region has 13 residues. CDR1 and CDR2 from the germline V gene are SEHNR and FQNEAQ (reference sequence).

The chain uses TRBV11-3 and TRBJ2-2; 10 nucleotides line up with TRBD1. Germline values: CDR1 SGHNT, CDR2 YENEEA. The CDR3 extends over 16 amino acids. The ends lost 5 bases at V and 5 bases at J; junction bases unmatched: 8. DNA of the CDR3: TGTGCCAGCAGCCCCGGGACAGGGGAAAGGACCGGGGAGCTGTTTTTT. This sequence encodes CASSPGTGERTGELFF.

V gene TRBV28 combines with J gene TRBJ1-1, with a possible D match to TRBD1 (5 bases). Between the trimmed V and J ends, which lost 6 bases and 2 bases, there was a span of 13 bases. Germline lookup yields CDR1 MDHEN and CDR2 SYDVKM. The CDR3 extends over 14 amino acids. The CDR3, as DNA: TGTGCCAGCAGGGGAATTGACAGAAACACTGAAGCTTTCTTT. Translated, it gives CASRGIDRNTEAFF.

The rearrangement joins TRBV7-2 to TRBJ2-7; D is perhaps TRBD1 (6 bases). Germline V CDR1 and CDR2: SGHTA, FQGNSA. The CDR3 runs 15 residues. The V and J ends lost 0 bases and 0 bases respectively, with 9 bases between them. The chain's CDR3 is CASSLAMDSSYEQYF. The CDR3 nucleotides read TGTGCCAGCAGCTTAGCCATGGACAGCTCCTACGAGCAGTACTTC.

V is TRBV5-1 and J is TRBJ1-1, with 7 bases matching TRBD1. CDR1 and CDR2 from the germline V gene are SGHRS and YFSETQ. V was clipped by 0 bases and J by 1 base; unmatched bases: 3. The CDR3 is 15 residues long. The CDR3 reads CASSLGDSWNTEAFF. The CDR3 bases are TGCGCCAGCAGCTTGGGGGACAGTTGGAACACTGAAGCTTTCTTT.

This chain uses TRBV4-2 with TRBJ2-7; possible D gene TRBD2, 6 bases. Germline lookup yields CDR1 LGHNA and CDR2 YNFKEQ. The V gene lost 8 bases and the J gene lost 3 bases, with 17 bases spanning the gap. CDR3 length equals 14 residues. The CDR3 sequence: CASGPLGGDYEQYF. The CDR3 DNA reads TGTGCCAGCGGCCCTTTAGGCGGGGACTACGAGCAGTACTTC.

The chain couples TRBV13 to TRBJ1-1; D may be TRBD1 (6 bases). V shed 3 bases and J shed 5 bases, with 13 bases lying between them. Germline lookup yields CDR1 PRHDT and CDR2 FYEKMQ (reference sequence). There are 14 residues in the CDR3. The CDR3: CASSFGRGLTEAFF. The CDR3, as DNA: TGTGCCAGCAGCTTCGGCAGGGGATTAACTGAAGCTTTCTTT.

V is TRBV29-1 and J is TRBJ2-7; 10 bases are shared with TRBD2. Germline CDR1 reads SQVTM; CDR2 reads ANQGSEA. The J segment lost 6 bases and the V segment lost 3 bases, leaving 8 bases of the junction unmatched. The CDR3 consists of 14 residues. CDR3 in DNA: TGCAGCGTTGACCCGGGACTAGCGTCTGGCGAGCAGTACTTC. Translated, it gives CSVDPGLASGEQYF.

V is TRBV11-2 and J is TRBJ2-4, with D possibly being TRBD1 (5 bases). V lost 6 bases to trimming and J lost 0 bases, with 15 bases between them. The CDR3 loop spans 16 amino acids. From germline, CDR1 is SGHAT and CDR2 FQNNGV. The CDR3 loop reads CASSLRLGLAKNIQYF. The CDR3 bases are TGTGCCAGCAGTCTGCGACTGGGGCTAGCCAAAAACATTCAGTACTTC.

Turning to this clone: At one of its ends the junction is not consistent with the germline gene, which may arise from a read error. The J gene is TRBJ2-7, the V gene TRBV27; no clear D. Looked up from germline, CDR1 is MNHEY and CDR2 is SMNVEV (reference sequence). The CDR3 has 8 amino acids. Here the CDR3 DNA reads TGCCCCTCCCCCGGGCAGTACTTC. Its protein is CPSPGQYF.

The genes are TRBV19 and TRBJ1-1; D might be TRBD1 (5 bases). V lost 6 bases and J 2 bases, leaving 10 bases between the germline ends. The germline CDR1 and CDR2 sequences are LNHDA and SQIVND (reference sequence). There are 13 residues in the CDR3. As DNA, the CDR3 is TGTGCCAGTAGCCTCGACAGAAACACTGAAGCTTTCTTT. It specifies CASSLDRNTEAFF.